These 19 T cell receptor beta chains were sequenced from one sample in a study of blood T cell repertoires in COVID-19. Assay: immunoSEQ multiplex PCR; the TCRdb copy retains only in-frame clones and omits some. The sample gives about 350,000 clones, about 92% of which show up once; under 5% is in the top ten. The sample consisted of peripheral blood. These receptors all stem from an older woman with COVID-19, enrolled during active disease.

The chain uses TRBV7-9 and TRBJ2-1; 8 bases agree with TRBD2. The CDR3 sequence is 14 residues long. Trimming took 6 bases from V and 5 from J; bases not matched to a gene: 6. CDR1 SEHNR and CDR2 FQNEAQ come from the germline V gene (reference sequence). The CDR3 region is CASSKAGADNEQFF. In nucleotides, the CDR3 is TGTGCCAGCAGTAAAGCGGGGGCCGACAATGAGCAGTTCTTC.

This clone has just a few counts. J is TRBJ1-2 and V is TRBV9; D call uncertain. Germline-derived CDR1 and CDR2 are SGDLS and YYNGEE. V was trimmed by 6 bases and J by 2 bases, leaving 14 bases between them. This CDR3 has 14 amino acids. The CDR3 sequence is CASTRGGENYGYTF. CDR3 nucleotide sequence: TGTGCCAGCACCCGAGGAGGAGAAAACTATGGCTACACCTTC.

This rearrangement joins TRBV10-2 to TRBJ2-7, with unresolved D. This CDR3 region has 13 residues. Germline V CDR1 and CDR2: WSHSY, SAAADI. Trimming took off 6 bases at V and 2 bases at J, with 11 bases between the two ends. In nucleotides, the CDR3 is TGCGCCAGCAGGCCCGGGTACGCCTACGAGCAGTACTTC. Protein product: CASRPGYAYEQYF.

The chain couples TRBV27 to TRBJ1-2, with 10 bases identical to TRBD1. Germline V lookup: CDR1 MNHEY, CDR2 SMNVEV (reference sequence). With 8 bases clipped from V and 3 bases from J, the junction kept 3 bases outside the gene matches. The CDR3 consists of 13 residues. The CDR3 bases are TGTGCCAGCTCGGGACAGGGGCACTATGGCTACACCTTC. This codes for CASSGQGHYGYTF.

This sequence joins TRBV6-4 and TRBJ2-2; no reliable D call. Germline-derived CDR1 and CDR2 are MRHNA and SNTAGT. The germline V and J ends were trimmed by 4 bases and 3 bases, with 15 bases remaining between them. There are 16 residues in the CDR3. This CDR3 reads CASSASNAGHTGELFF. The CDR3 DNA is TGTGCCAGCAGTGCGTCGAATGCAGGCCACACCGGGGAGCTGTTTTTT.

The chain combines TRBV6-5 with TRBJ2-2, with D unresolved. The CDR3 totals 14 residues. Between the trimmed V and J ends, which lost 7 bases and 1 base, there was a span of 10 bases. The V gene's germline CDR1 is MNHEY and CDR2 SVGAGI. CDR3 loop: CASTPPGNTGELFF. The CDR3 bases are TGTGCCAGCACCCCCCCAGGGAACACCGGGGAGCTGTTTTTT.

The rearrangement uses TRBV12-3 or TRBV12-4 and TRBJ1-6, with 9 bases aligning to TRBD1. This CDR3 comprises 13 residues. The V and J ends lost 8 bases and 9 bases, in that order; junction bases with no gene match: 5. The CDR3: CASGTGQGSPLHF. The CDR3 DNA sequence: TGTGCCAGCGGGACAGGGCAAGGTTCACCCCTCCACTTT.

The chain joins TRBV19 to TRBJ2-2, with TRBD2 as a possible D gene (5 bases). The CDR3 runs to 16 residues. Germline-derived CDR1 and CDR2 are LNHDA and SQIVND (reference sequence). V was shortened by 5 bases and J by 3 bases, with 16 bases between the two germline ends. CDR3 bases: TGTGCCAGTAGTTTTACCGGGAAAGTCGACACCGGGGAGCTGTTTTTT. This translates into CASSFTGKVDTGELFF.

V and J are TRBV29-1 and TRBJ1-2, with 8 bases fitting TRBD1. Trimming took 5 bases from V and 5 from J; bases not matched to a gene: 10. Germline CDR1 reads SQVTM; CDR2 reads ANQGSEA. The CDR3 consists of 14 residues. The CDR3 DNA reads TGCAGCGTTCTTCCCGGGACAGGCGAATATGGCTACACCTTC. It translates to CSVLPGTGEYGYTF.

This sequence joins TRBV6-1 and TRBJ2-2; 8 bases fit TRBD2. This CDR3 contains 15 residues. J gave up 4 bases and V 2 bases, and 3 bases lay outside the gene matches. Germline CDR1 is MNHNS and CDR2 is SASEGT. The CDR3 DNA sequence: TGTGCCAGCAGTGAATTAGCGGGGTTCACCGGGGAGCTGTTTTTT. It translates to CASSELAGFTGELFF.

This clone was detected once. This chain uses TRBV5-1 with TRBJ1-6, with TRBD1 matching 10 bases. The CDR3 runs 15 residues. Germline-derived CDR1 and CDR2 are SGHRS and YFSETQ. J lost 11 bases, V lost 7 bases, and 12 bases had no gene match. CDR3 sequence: CASAPLPGQGTPLHF. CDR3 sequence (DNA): TGCGCCAGCGCCCCTCTTCCGGGACAGGGGACACCCCTCCACTTT.

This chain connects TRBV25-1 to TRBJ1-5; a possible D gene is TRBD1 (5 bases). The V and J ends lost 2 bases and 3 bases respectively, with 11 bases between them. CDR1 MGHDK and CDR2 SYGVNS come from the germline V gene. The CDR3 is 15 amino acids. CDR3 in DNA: TGTGCCAGCAGTGAAGCTGGGGCAGACAATCAGCCCCAGCATTTT. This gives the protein CASSEAGADNQPQHF.

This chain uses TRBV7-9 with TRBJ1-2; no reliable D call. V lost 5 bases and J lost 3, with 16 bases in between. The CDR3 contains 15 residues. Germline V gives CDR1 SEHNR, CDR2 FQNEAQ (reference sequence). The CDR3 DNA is TGTGCCAGCAGCCAACCCGAGGGCAGATACTATGGCTACACCTTC. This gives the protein CASSQPEGRYYGYTF.

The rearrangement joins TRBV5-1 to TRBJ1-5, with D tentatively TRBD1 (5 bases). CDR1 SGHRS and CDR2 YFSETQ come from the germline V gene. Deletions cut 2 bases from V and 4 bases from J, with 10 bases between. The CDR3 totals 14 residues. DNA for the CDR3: TGCGCCAGCAGCTTCGACAGCCCTAATCAGCCCCAGCATTTT. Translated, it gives CASSFDSPNQPQHF.

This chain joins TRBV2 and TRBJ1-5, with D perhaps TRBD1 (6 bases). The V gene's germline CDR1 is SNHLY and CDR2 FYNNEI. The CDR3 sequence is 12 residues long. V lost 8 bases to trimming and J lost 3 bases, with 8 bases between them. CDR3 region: CASGGANQPQHF. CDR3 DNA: TGTGCCAGCGGGGGGGCCAATCAGCCCCAGCATTTT.

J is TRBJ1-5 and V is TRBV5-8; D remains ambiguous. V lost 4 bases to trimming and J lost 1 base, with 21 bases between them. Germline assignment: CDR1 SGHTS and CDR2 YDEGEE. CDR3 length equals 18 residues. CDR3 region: CASSPLKARHGSNQPQHF. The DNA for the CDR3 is TGTGCCAGCAGCCCCCTCAAAGCCAGGCATGGGAGCAATCAGCCCCAGCATTTT.

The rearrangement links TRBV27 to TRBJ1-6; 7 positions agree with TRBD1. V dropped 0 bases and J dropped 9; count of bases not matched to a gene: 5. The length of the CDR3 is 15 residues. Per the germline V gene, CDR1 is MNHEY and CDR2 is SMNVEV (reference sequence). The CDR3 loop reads CASSLSRDSFSPLHF. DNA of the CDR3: TGTGCCAGCAGTTTATCCCGGGACAGTTTTTCACCCCTCCACTTT.

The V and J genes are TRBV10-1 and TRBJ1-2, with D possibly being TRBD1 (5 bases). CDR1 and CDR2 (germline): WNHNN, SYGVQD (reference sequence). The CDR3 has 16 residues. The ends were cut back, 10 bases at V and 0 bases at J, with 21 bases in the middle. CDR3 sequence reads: CATPPPGDPPNYGYTF. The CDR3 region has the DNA TGCGCCACCCCTCCCCCGGGGGACCCCCCTAACTATGGCTACACCTTC.

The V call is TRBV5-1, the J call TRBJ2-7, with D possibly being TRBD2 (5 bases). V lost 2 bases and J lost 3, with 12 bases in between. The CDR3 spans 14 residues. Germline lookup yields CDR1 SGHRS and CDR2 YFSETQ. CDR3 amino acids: CASSFAEVGYEQYF. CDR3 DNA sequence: TGCGCCAGCAGCTTTGCGGAGGTAGGCTACGAGCAGTACTTC.